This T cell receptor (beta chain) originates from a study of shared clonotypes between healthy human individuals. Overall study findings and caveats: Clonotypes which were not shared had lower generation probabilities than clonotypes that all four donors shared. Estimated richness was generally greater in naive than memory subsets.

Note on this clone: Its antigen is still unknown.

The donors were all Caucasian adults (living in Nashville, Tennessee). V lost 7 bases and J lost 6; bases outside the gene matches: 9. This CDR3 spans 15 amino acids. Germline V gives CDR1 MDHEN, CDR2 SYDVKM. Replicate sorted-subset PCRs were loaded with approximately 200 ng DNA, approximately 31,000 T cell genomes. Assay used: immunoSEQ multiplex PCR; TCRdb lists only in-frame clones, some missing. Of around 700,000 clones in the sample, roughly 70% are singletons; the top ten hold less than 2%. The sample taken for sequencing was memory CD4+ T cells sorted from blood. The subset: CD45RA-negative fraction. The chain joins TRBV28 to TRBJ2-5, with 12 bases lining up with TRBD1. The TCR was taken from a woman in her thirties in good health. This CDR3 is CASTPGQGALKTQYF. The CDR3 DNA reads TGTGCCAGCACCCCGGGACAGGGGGCCCTGAAGACCCAGTACTTC.